This T cell receptor (beta chain) comes out of a study of CD8 T cells in ankylosing spondylitis. This clonotype occurred a few times. TCRdb independently ran MiXCR on the 5' RACE reads; one entry per CDR3 protein. Here the sample spans 160,000 or so distinct CDR3 sequences, 9.8% being singletons. The CDR3 sequence is 16 residues long. V lost 5 bases, J lost 0 bases, and 8 bases stayed unmatched. The gene calls are TRBV12-3 or TRBV12-4 and TRBJ1-1; 8 bases fit TRBD1. The clonotype originates from a female donor with ankylosing spondylitis or in good health (not recorded which). The material sequenced was blood, either unsorted or a sorted T cell fraction (not recorded which). The CDR3 region has the DNA TGTGCCAGCAGTCCTGACAGGGGAGGGTTGAACACTGAAGCTTTCTTT. Translating gives CASSPDRGGLNTEAFF.